The rows below give T cell receptor beta chains drawn from one sample of a study of radiotherapy plus CTLA-4 blockade in lung cancer. Produced via immunoSEQ multiplex PCR; TCRdb's table is partial and in-frame only. The table records about 76,000 clones, about 80% of them present only once. Sequences were derived from peripheral blood, sampled from a patient treated with radiotherapy plus ipilimumab. The receptor source for this set is a human donor with non-small cell lung cancer who had stable disease on radiotherapy plus ipilimumab. Each CDR3 is given with its conserved first and last residue. The D gene is left open where the match is weak. For some rows the clone size is stated as once, few or many, or as a class when expanded; others skip it.

v_gene,d_gene,abundance,j_gene,CDR3aa,CDR3nt
TRBV7-3,-,-,TRBJ2-3,CASSPWAASTDTQYF,TGTGCCAGCAGCCCATGGGCCGCTAGCACAGATACGCAGTATTTT
TRBV7-9,-,-,TRBJ2-2,CASSFNTGELFF,TGTGCCAGCAGTTTCAACACCGGGGAGCTGTTTTTT
TRBV7-9,-,-,TRBJ1-1,CASSWGNTEAFF,TGTGCCAGCAGCTGGGGGAACACTGAAGCTTTCTTT
TRBV9,-,-,TRBJ2-5,CASSVGQLQETQYF,TGTGCCAGCAGCGTGGGGCAGCTCCAAGAGACCCAGTACTTC
TRBV10-3,TRBD2,once,TRBJ2-2,CAISEGGGSGELFF,TGTGCCATCAGTGAGGGCGGGGGTTCCGGGGAGCTGTTTTTT
TRBV11-3,-,-,TRBJ2-7,CASSPPRKEQYF,TGTGCCAGCAGCCCCCCCAGAAAAGAGCAGTACTTC
TRBV10-2,TRBD1,-,TRBJ1-1,CASSESRWTGPAFF,TGCGCCAGCAGTGAGTCGAGGTGGACAGGGCCAGCTTTCTTT
TRBV6-1,TRBD1,-,TRBJ2-2,CASSARTGRNTGELFF,TGTGCCAGCAGTGCCCGGACAGGGCGGAACACCGGGGAGCTGTTTTTT
TRBV15,-,-,TRBJ2-5,CATSRDWQYQETQYF,TGTGCCACCAGCAGAGACTGGCAGTACCAAGAGACCCAGTACTTC
TRBV9,TRBD1,once,TRBJ2-3,CASSVGGQASTDTQYF,TGTGCCAGCAGCGTAGGGGGACAGGCTAGCACAGATACGCAGTATTTT
TRBV5-4,TRBD1,once,TRBJ2-5,CASRLGQQETQYF,TGTGCCAGCAGGCTGGGACAGCAAGAGACCCAGTACTTC
TRBV6-4,-,-,TRBJ1-6,CASSTELNSPLHF,TGTGCCAGCAGCACGGAACTTAATTCACCCCTCCACTTT
TRBV28,TRBD1,-,TRBJ1-2,CAISGTGLYGYTF,TGTGCCATATCCGGGACAGGGCTCTATGGCTACACCTTC
TRBV11-2,TRBD2,-,TRBJ2-1,CASSQPQLAGDYNEQFF,TGTGCCAGCAGCCAACCTCAACTAGCGGGGGACTACAATGAGCAGTTCTTC
TRBV5-1,-,-,TRBJ1-2,CASSFGPPDGYTF,TGCGCCAGCAGCTTCGGGCCACCGGATGGCTACACCTTC
TRBV5-1,-,once,TRBJ1-1,CASSLDSHHTEAFF,TGCGCCAGCAGCTTGGATTCTCACCATACTGAAGCTTTCTTT
TRBV13,TRBD2,-,TRBJ2-7,CASSEQGLAGSYEQYF,TGTGCCAGCAGCGAACAGGGACTAGCGGGCTCCTACGAGCAGTACTTC
TRBV7-8,-,-,TRBJ2-3,CASSFSPAPTDTQYF,TGTGCCAGCAGCTTCTCCCCGGCCCCCACAGATACGCAGTATTTT
TRBV18,TRBD1,-,TRBJ1-5,CASSPLGTGGSGSQPQHF,TGTGCCAGCTCACCATTAGGGACAGGGGGCAGTGGTAGTCAGCCCCAGCATTTT
TRBV5-1,-,few,TRBJ1-3,CASSRDGPSGNTIYF,TGCGCCAGCAGCCGCGACGGTCCCTCTGGAAACACCATATATTTT
TRBV5-1,TRBD2,once,TRBJ2-5,CASSLSTSGAETQYF,TGCGCCAGCAGCTTAAGTACTAGCGGGGCAGAGACCCAGTACTTC